The 17 T cell receptor beta chains below all came from one sample that was sequenced in a study of neoadjuvant nivolumab and ipilimumab in lung cancer. Method: immunoSEQ multiplex PCR; TCRdb's copy keeps in-frame clones and lacks some. The data hold 8,500 to 10,000 clones, with about 87% observed a single time. Here the sequenced sample was tumor tissue, taken after neoadjuvant nivolumab, alone or with ipilimumab, at or shortly before surgery. Receptors originate from an adult with non-small cell lung cancer.

By share, this clone ranks as medium-sized. The V gene is TRBV2, the J gene TRBJ2-1; D ambiguous. V lost 6 bases and J 0 bases, leaving 6 bases between the germline ends. The CDR3 loop spans 13 amino acids. In germline, CDR1 is SNHLY, CDR2 FYNNEI. CDR3 protein: CASRPSSYNEQFF. In DNA form, the CDR3 reads TGTGCCAGCAGACCAAGCTCCTACAATGAGCAGTTCTTC. The whole variable domain, filled in from reference TRBV2 and TRBJ2-1, reads EPEVTQTPSHQVTQMGQEVILRCVPISNHLYFYWYRQILGQKVEFLVSFYNNEISEKSEIFDDQFSVERPDGSNFTLKIRSTKLEDSAMYFCASRPSSYNEQFFGPGTRLTVL.

The V gene is TRBV19, the J gene TRBJ2-1; D unresolved. V lost 3 bases and J 1 base, leaving 10 bases between the germline ends. The CDR3 consists of 15 residues. Germline CDR1 LNHDA, CDR2 SQIVND (reference sequence). The CDR3 nucleotides are TGTGCCAGTAGTATCCAACAGATTTCCTACAATGAGCAGTTCTTC. This sequence encodes CASSIQQISYNEQFF.

The chain has TRBV11-2 and TRBJ2-1; D is unresolved. The germline V gene encodes CDR1 SGHAT and CDR2 FQNNGV. This CDR3 contains 14 residues. Trimming took off 3 bases at V and 0 bases at J, with 6 bases between the two ends. The CDR3 DNA sequence: TGTGCCAGCAGCTTCGCGAGCTCCTACAATGAGCAGTTCTTC. Translation gives CASSFASSYNEQFF.

CDR3 loop: CASSYAPGRETQYF. CDR3 nucleotides: TGTGCCAGCAGCTACGCCCCGGGCCGCGAGACCCAGTACTTC. The gene calls are TRBV7-6 and TRBJ2-5; no firm D call. Looked up from germline, CDR1 is SGHVS and CDR2 is FNYEAQ. Deletions cut 4 bases from V and 5 bases from J, with 14 bases between. The CDR3 extends over 14 amino acids.

The gene calls are TRBV15 and TRBJ2-7; 7 bases align to TRBD2. The CDR3 has 15 residues. Losses at the gene ends were 5 bases for V and 3 bases for J; bases not matched to a gene: 10. The V gene's germline CDR1 is LNHNV and CDR2 YYDKDF (reference sequence). The CDR3 DNA follows: TGTGCCACCAGCGGAGGAGGCGGGAGAATCTACGAGCAGTACTTC. Its protein is CATSGGGGRIYEQYF. The entire variable domain, with the rest obtained from reference TRBV15 and TRBJ2-7, is as follows: DAMVIQNPRYQVTQFGKPVTLSCSQTLNHNVMYWYQQKSSQAPKLLFHYYDKDFNNEADTPDNFQSRRPNTSFCFLDIRSPGLGDTAMYLCATSGGGGRIYEQYFGPGTRLTVT.

This clone was recorded a few times. The gene calls are TRBV27 and TRBJ2-7, with 11 bases lining up with TRBD2. The CDR3 runs to 17 residues. The V and J ends lost 5 bases and 1 base, in that order; junction bases with no gene match: 10. The germline V gene encodes CDR1 MNHEY and CDR2 SMNVEV (reference sequence). CDR3 sequence reads: CASSQIGLAGGSYEQYF. CDR3 DNA sequence: TGTGCCAGCAGTCAAATAGGGCTAGCGGGAGGTTCCTACGAGCAGTACTTC.

The CDR3 bases are TGTGCCAGCAGCGGCACAGGGGCTAACTATGGCTACACCTTC. Translation: CASSGTGANYGYTF. This chain uses TRBV11-1 with TRBJ1-2; 7 bases match TRBD1. Trimming cost V 5 bases and J 0 bases; bases outside gene matches: 3. There are 14 residues in the CDR3. Per germline, CDR1 SGHAT and CDR2 FQDESV (reference sequence).

This clone was recorded once. The V call is TRBV29-1, the J call TRBJ1-5, with 8 nucleotides matching TRBD1. The CDR3 loop spans 14 amino acids. Germline CDR1 reads SQVTM; CDR2 reads ANQGSEA. Unmatched junction bases numbered 8, after V lost 6 bases and J lost 4 bases. This CDR3 reads CSVQGTGLNQPQHF. The CDR3 region has the DNA TGCAGCGTCCAAGGGACAGGACTAAATCAGCCCCAGCATTTT.

This clone has a single count. V usage is TRBV6-5 and J usage is TRBJ1-1; a possible D gene is TRBD1 (6 bases). Trimming shortened V by 0 bases and J by 9 bases, and 11 bases separated the two germline ends. Germline V lookup: CDR1 MNHEY, CDR2 SVGAGI. This CDR3 has 13 residues. The CDR3 nucleotides are TGTGCCAGCAGTTACTCAGGACAGCTTCAAGCTTTCTTT. It yields the protein CASSYSGQLQAFF.

This chain uses TRBV6-1 with TRBJ2-3; D gene unclear. The V end was cut by 6 bases, the J end by 1 base, with 11 bases between. The CDR3 contains 14 residues. Looked up from germline, CDR1 is MNHNS and CDR2 is SASEGT. CDR3 protein: CASRTGPRTDTQYF. In DNA form, the CDR3 reads TGTGCCAGCAGGACTGGGCCCCGCACAGATACGCAGTATTTT.

The rearrangement joins TRBV27 to TRBJ2-1, with D perhaps assigned TRBD1 or TRBD2 (5 bases each). V shed 5 bases and J shed 0 bases, with 17 bases lying between them. CDR3 length: 17 amino acids. Per the germline V gene, CDR1 is MNHEY and CDR2 is SMNVEV (reference sequence). This CDR3 is CASSPLDRGSSYNEQFF. The DNA of the CDR3 is TGTGCCAGCAGTCCACTCGATCGGGGCAGCTCCTACAATGAGCAGTTCTTC.

This clone was detected only once. The J gene is TRBJ2-1, the V gene TRBV5-6; 8 bases line up with TRBD2. The CDR3 totals 15 residues. The trim removed 5 bases at V and 5 bases at J, leaving 9 bases unmatched. CDR1 and CDR2 (germline): SGHDT, YYEEEE. For the CDR3, the DNA is TGTGCCAGCAGTCCTCTCGGGACTAGTGACAATGAGCAGTTCTTC. Encoded protein: CASSPLGTSDNEQFF.

This chain links TRBV6-1 with TRBJ1-5; D not resolved. Trimming stripped 3 bases from V and 6 bases from J, with 12 bases between. Per germline, CDR1 MNHNS and CDR2 SASEGT. This CDR3 region has 14 residues. The CDR3 spells CASSDLHETQPQHF. Written as DNA, the CDR3 is TGTGCCAGCAGTGATCTTCATGAGACTCAGCCCCAGCATTTT.

V usage is TRBV5-1 and J usage is TRBJ1-1; no definite D call. Germline V gene sequence: CDR1 SGHRS, CDR2 YFSETQ. Trimming cost V 1 base and J 2 bases, with 6 bases left between them. The CDR3 is made up of 13 amino acids. The CDR3 DNA reads TGCGCCAGCAGCTTGACCTTTAACACTGAAGCTTTCTTT. Translating it yields CASSLTFNTEAFF.

In DNA, the CDR3 is TGTGCCAGCAGCCGAACAGGGGGGCTGATGCGCGAGCAGTACTTC. This gives the protein CASSRTGGLMREQYF. V is TRBV14 and J is TRBJ2-7; 8 positions agree with TRBD1. The V gene end was trimmed by 4 bases and the J gene end by 6 bases; junction bases not matched to a gene: 11. The CDR3 runs 15 residues. CDR1 is SGHDN, CDR2 FVKESK, per germline.

This chain connects TRBV5-1 to TRBJ2-2, with 8 bases lining up with TRBD2. With 7 bases clipped from V and 3 bases from J, the junction kept 11 bases outside the gene matches. This CDR3 region has 16 residues. CDR1 SGHRS and CDR2 YFSETQ come from the germline V gene. Here the CDR3 DNA reads TGCGCCAGCGGAACCGGGGGGGTCAGCGACACCGGGGAGCTGTTTTTT. This codes for CASGTGGVSDTGELFF. The whole variable domain, filled in from reference TRBV5-1 and TRBJ2-2, reads KAGVTQTPRYLIKTRGQQVTLSCSPISGHRSVSWYQQTPGQGLQFLFEYFSETQRNKGNFPGRFSGRQFSNSRSEMNVSTLELGDSALYLCASGTGGVSDTGELFFGEGSRLTVL.

In its sample, this clone ranks as medium-sized (0.01 to 0.1%). The chain is built from TRBV5-4 and TRBJ1-1; the D is unclear. Germline V gene sequence: CDR1 SGHNT, CDR2 YYREEE (reference sequence). With 4 bases removed from V and 0 bases from J, the gap between germline ends came to 13 bases. CDR3 length: 15 residues. Here the CDR3 reads CASSAWLGMNTEAFF. The DNA for the CDR3 is TGTGCCAGCAGCGCCTGGCTGGGAATGAACACTGAAGCTTTCTTT.